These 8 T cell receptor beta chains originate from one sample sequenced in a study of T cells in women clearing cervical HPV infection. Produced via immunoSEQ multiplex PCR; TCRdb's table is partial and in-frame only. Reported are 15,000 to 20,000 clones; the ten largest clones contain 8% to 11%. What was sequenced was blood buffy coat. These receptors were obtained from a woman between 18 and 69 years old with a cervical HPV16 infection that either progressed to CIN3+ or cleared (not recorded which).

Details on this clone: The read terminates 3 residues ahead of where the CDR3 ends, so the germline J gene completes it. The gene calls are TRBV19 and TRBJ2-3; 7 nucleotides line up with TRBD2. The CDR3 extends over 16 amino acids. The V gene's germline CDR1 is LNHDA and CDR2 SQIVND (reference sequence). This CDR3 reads CASSIVLARGSETQYF. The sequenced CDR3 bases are TGTGCCAGTAGTATAGTACTAGCGCGGGGTAGTGAGACG.

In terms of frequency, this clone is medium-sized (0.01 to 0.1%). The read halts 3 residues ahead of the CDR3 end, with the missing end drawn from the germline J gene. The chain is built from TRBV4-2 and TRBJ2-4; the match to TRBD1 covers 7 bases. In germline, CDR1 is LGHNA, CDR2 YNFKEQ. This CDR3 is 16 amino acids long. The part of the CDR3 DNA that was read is TGTGCCAGCAGCCAAGATGAGGGGACAGTTAACTATGGT. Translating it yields CASSQDEGTVNYG. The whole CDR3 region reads CASSQDEGTVNYGQYF.

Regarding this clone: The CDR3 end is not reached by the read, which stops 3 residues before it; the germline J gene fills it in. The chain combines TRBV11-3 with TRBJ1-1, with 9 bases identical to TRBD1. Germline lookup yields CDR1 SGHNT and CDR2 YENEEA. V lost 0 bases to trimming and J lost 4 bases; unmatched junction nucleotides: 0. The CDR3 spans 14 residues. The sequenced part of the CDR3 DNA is TGTGCCAGCAGCTTAGAACAGGGGGCCACTGAA. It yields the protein CASSLEQGATE. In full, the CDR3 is CASSLEQGATEAFF.

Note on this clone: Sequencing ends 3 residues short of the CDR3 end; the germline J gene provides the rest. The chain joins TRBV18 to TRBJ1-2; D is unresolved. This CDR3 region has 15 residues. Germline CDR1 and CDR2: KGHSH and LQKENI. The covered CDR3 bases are TGTGCCAGCTCACCGCAGACTAGCGACACAGATACC. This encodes CASSPQTSDTDT. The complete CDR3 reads CASSPQTSDTDTYTF.

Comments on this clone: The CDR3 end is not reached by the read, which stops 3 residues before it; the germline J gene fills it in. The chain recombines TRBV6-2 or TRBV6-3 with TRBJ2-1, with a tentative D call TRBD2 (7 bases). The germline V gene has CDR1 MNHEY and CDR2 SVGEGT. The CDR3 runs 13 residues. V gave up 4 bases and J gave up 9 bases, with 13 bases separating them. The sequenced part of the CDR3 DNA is TGTGCCAGCAGTTGGAGGGGGGGGAGTGAG. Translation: CASSWRGGSE. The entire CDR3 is CASSWRGGSEQFF.

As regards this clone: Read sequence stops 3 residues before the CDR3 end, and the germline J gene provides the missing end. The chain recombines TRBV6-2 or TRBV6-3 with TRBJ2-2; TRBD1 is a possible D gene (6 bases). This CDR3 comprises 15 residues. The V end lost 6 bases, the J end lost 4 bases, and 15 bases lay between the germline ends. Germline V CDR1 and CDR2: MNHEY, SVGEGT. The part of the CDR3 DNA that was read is TGTGCCAGCAGGCGTTCGTACAGGGCCACCGGGGAG. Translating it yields CASRRSYRATGE. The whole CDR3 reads CASRRSYRATGELFF.

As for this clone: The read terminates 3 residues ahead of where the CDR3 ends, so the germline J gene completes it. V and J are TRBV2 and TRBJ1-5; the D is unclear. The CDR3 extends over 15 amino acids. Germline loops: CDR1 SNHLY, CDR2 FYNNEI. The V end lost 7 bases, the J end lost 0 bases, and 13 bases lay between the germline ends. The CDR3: CASKGSTYSNQPQHF. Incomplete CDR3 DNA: TGTGCCAGCAAGGGCAGTACCTATAGCAATCAGCCC.

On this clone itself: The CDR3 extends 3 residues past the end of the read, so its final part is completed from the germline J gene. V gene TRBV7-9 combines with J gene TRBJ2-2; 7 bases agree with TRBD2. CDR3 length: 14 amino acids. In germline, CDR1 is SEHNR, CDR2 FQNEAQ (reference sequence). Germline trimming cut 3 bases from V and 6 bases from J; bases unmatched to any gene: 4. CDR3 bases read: TGTGCCAGCAGCTTGGGTCTAGCGGCCGGGGAG. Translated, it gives CASSLGLAAGE. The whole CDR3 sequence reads CASSLGLAAGELFF.